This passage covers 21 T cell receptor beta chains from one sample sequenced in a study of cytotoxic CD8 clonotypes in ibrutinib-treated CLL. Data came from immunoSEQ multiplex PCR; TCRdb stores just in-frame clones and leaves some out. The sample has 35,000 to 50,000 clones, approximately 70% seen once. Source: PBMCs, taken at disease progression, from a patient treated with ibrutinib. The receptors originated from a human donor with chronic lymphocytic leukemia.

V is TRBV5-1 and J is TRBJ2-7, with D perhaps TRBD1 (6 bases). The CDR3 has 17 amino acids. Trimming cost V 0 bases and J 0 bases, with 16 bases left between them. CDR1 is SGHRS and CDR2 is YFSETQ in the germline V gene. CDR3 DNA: TGCGCCAGCAGCTTGGCCCTCCGGACAGAGAGCTCCTACGAGCAGTACTTC. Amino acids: CASSLALRTESSYEQYF.

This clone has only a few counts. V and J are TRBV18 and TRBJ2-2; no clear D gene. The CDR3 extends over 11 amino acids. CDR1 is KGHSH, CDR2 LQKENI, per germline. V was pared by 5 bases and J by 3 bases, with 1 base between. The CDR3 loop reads CASSDTGELFF. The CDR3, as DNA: TGTGCCAGCTCAGACACCGGGGAGCTGTTTTTT.

This chain's CDR3 is CASSAAGLTDTQYF. The CDR3, as DNA: TGTGCCAGCAGCGCCGCGGGACTAACAGATACGCAGTATTTT. This chain joins TRBV7-8 and TRBJ2-3, with 7 bases identical to TRBD2. This CDR3 contains 14 residues. The V gene's germline CDR1 is SGHVS and CDR2 FQNEAQ. V lost 5 bases and J lost 3; bases outside the gene matches: 5.

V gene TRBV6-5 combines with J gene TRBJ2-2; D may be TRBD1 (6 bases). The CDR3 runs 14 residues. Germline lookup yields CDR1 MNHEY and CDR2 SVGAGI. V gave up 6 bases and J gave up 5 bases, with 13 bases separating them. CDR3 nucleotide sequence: TGTGCCAGCAGGCCAGGGGTCCTAACCGGGGAGCTGTTTTTT. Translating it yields CASRPGVLTGELFF.

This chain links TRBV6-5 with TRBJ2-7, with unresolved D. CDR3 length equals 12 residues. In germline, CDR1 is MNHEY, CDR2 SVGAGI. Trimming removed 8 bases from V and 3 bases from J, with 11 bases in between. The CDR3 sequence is CASRDESYEQYF. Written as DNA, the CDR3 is TGTGCCAGCCGCGATGAGAGCTACGAGCAGTACTTC.

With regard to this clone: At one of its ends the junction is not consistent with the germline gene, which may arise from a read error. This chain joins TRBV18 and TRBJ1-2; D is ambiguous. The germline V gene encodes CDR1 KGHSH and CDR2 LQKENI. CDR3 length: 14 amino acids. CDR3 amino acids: CATSSAGANYGYTF. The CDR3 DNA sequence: TGTGCCACCTCATCCGCGGGCGCCAACTATGGCTACACCTTC.

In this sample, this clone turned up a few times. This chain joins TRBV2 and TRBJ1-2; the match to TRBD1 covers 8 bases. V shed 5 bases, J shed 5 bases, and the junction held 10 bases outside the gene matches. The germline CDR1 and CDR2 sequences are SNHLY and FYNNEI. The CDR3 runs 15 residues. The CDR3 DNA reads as TGTGCCAGCAGTCCCCGGACAGGGAGCGATTATGGCTACACCTTC. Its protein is CASSPRTGSDYGYTF.

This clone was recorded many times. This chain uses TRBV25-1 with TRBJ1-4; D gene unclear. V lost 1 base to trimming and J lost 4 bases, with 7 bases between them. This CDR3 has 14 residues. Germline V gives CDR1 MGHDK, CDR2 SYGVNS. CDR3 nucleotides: TGTGCCAGCAGTGAATTGGGAGTTAATGAAAAACTGTTTTTT. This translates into CASSELGVNEKLFF.

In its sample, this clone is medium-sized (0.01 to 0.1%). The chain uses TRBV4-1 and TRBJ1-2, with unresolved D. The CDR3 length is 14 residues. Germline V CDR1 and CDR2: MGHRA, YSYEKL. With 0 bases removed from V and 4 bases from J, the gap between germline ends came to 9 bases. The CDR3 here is CASSQEVALYGYTF. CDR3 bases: TGCGCCAGCAGCCAAGAAGTAGCCCTCTATGGCTACACCTTC.

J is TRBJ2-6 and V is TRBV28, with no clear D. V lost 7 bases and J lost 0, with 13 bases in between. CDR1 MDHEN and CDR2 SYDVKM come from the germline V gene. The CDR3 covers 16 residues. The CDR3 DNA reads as TGTGCCAGCACGAGCAGCCCTCTCTCTGGGGCCAACGTCCTGACTTTC. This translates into CASTSSPLSGANVLTF. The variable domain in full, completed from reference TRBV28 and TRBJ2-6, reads DVKVTQSSRYLVKRTGEKVFLECVQDMDHENMFWYRQDPGLGLRLIYFSYDVKMKEKGDIPEGYSVSREKKERFSLILESASTNQTSMYLCASTSSPLSGANVLTFGAGSRLTVL.

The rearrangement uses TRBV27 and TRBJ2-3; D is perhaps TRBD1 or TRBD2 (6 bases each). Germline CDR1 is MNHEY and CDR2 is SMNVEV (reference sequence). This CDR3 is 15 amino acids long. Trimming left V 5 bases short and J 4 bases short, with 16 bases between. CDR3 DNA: TGTGCCAGCAGTAGCAGGGGACTTAACTCAGATACGCAGTATTTT. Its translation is CASSSRGLNSDTQYF.

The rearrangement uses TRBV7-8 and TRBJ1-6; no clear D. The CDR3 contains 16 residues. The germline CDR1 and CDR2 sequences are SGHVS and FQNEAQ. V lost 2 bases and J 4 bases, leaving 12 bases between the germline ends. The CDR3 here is CASSLRPTAYNSPLHF. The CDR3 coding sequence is TGTGCCAGCAGCTTACGACCCACAGCTTATAATTCACCCCTCCACTTT. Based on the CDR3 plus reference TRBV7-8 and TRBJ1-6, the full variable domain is GAGVSQSPRYKVAKRGQDVALRCDPISGHVSLFWYQQALGQGPEFLTYFQNEAQLDKSGLPSDRFFAERPEGSVSTLKIQRTQQEDSAVYLCASSLRPTAYNSPLHFGNGTRLTVT.

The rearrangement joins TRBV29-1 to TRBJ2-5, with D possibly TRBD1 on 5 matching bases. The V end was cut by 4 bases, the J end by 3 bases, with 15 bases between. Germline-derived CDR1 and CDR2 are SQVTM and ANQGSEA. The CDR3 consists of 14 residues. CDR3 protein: CSVGRGDSEETQYF. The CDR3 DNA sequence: TGCAGCGTTGGAAGGGGCGATAGTGAAGAGACCCAGTACTTC.

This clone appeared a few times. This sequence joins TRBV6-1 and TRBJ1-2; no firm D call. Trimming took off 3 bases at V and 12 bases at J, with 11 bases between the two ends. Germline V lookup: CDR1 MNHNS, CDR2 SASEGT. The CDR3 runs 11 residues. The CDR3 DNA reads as TGTGCCAGCAGTGATGATCTAGGCGACACCTTC. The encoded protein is CASSDDLGDTF.

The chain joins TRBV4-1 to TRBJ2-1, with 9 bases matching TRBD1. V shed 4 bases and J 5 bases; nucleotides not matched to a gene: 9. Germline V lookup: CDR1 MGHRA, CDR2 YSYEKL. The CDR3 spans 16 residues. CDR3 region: CASSREPGTGNNEQFF. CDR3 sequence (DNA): TGCGCCAGCAGCCGAGAACCCGGGACAGGGAACAATGAGCAGTTCTTC.

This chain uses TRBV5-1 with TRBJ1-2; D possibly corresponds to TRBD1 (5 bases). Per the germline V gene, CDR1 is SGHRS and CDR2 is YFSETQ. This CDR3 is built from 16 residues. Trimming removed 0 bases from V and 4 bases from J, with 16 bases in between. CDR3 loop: CASSLEGLRDGYGYTF. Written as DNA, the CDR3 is TGCGCCAGCAGCTTGGAGGGGCTGAGGGACGGCTATGGCTACACCTTC.

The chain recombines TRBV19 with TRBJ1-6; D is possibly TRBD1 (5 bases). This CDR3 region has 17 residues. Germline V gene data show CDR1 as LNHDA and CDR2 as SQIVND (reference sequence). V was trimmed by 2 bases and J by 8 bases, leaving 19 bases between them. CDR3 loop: CASSISPGGIGDSPLHF. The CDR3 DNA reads TGTGCCAGTAGTATAAGCCCTGGGGGAATTGGCGATTCACCCCTCCACTTT.

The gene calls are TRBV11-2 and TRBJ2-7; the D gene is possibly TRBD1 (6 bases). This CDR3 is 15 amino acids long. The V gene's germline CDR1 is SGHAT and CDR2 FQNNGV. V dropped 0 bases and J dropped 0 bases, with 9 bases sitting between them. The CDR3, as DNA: TGTGCCAGCAGCTTAGAGGGGGCTAGCTCCTACGAGCAGTACTTC. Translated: CASSLEGASSYEQYF.

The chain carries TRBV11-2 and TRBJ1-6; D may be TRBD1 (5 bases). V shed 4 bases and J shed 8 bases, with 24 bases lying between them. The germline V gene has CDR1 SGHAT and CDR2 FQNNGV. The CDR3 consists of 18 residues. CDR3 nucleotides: TGTGCCAGCAGCTCCCAGGGTGTTTGGCAGGGCCCAGATTCACCCCTCCACTTT. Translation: CASSSQGVWQGPDSPLHF. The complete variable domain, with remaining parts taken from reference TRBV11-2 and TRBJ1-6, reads EAGVAQSPRYKIIEKRQSVAFWCNPISGHATLYWYQQILGQGPKLLIQFQNNGVVDDSQLPKDRFSAERLKGVDSTLKIQPAKLEDSAVYLCASSSQGVWQGPDSPLHFGNGTRLTVT.

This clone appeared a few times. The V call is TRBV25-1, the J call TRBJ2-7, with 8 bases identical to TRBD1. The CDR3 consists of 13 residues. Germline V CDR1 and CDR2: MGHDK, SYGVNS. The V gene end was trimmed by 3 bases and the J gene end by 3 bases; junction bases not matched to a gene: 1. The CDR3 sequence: CASSETGVYEQYF. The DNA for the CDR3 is TGTGCCAGCAGTGAGACAGGGGTCTACGAGCAGTACTTC.

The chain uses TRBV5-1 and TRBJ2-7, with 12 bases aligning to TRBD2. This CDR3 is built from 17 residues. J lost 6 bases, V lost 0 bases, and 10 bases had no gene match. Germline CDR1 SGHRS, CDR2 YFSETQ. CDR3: CASSLATSGRPRREQYF. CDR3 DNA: TGCGCCAGCAGCTTGGCCACTAGCGGGAGGCCACGTCGCGAGCAGTACTTC.